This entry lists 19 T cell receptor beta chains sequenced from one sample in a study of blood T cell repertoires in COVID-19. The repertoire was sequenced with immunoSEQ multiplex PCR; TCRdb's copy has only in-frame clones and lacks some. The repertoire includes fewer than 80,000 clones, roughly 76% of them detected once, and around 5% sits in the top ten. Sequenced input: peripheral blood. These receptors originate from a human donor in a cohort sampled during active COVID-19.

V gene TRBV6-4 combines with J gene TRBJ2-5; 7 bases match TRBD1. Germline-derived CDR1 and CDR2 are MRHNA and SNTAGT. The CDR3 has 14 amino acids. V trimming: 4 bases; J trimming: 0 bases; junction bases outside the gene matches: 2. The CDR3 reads CASSVDRDQETQYF. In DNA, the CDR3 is TGTGCCAGCAGTGTCGACAGGGACCAAGAGACCCAGTACTTC.

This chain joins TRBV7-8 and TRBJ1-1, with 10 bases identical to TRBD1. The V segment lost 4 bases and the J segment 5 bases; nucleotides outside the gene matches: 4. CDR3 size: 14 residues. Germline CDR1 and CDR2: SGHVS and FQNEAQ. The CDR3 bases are TGTGCCAGCAGCTGGGGACAGGGGCAAACTGAAGCTTTCTTT. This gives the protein CASSWGQGQTEAFF.

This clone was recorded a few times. The CDR3 protein is CASRLTAGGKETQYF. Here the CDR3 DNA reads TGTGCAAGTCGCTTAACTGCGGGGGGAAAAGAGACCCAGTACTTC. J is TRBJ2-5 and V is TRBV12-2; the DNA was not used to check the table's D call, TRBD2. TRBV12-2 represents a pseudogene. This CDR3 contains 15 residues.

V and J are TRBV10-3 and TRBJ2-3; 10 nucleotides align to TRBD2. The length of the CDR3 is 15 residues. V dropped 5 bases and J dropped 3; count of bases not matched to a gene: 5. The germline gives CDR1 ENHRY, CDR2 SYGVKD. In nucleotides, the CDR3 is TGTGCCATCAGTAGAGCGGGGGGGGAGACAGATACGCAGTATTTT. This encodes CAISRAGGETDTQYF.

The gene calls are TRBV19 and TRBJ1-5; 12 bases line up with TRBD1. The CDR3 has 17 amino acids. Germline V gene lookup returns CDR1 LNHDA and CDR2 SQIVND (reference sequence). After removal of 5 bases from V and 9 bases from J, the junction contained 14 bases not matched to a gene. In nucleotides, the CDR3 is TGTGCCAGTAGTTACGCCGTGGGACAGGGGGCCTTCAGGCCCCAGCATTTT. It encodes CASSYAVGQGAFRPQHF.

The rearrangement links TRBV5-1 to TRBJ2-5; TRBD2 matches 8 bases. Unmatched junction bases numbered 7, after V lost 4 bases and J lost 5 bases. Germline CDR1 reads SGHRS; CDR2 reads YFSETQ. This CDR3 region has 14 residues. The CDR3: CASSGGLGGETQYF. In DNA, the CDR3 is TGCGCCAGCAGCGGGGGACTAGGGGGTGAGACCCAGTACTTC.

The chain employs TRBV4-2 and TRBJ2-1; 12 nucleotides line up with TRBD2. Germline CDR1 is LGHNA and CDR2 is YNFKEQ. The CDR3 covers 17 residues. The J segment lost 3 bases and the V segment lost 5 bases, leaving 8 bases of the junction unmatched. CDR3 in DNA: TGTGCCAGCAGCGAATCGACTAGCGGGGGCCTCTACAATGAGCAGTTCTTC. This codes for CASSESTSGGLYNEQFF.

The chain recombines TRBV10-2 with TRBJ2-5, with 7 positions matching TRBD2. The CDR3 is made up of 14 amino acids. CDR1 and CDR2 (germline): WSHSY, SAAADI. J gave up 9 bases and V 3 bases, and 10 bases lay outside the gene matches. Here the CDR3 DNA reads TGCGCCAGCAGTGACGGGGGGTCTGCCATGGCCCAGTACTTC. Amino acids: CASSDGGSAMAQYF.

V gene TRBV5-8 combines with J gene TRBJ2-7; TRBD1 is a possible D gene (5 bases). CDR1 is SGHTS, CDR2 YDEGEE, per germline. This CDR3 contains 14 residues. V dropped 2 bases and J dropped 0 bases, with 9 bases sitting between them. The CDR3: CASSFSGFSYEQYF. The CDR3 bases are TGTGCCAGCAGCTTCTCAGGGTTCTCCTACGAGCAGTACTTC.

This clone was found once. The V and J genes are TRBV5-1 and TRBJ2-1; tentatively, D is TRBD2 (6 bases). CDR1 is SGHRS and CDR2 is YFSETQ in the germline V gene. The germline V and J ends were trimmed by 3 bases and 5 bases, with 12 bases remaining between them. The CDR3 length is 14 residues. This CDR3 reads CASSSRGTNNEQFF. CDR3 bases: TGCGCCAGCAGCTCCCGCGGGACGAACAATGAGCAGTTCTTC. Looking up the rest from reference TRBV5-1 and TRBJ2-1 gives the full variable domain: KAGVTQTPRYLIKTRGQQVTLSCSPISGHRSVSWYQQTPGQGLQFLFEYFSETQRNKGNFPGRFSGRQFSNSRSEMNVSTLELGDSALYLCASSSRGTNNEQFFGPGTRLTVL.

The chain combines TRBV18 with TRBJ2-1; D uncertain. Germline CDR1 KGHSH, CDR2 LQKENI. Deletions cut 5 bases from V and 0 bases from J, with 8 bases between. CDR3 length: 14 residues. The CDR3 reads CASSISSSYNEQFF. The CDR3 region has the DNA TGTGCCAGCTCAATTAGTAGCTCCTACAATGAGCAGTTCTTC.

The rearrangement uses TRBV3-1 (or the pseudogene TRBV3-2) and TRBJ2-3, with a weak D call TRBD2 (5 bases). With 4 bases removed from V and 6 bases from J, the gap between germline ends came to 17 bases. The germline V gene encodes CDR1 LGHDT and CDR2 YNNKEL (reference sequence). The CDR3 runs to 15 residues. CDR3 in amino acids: CASSLITTSMDTQYF. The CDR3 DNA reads TGTGCCAGCAGCCTTATAACTACTAGTATGGATACGCAGTATTTT.

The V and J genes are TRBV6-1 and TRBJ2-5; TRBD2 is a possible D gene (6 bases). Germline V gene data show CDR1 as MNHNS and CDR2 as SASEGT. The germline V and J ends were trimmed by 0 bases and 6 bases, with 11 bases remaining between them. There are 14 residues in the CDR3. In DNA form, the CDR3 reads TGTGCCAGCAGTGAAGCGCCGGGGGTAAAGACCCAGTACTTC. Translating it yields CASSEAPGVKTQYF.

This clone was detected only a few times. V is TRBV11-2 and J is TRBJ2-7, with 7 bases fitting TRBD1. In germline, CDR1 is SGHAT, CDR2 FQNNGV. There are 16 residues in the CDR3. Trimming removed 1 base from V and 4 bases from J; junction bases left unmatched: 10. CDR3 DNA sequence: TGTGCCAGCAGCTTAGCCGGGACAGCGATCGGATACGAGCAGTACTTC. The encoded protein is CASSLAGTAIGYEQYF.

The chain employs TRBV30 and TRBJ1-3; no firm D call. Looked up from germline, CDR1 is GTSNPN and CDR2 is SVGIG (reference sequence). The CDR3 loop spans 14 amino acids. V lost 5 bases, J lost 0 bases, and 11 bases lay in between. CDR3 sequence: CAWRDKSSGNTIYF. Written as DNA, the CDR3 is TGTGCCTGGCGCGACAAGAGCTCTGGAAACACCATATATTTT.

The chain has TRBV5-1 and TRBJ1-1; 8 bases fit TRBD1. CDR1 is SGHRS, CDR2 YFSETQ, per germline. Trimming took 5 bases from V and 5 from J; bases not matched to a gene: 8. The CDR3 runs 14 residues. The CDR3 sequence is CASSSGGESTEAFF. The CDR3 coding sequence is TGCGCCAGCAGTTCAGGGGGCGAAAGTACTGAAGCTTTCTTT.

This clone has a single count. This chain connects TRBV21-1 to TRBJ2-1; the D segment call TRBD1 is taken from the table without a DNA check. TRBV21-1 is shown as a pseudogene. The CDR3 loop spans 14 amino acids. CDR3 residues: CASSRGQGELEQFF. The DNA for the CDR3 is TGTGCCAGCAGCAGAGGACAGGGGGAACTGGAGCAGTTCTTC.

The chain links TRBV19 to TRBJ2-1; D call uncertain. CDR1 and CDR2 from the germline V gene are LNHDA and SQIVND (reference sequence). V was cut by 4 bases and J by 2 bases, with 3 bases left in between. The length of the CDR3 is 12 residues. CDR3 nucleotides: TGTGCCAGTAGTAGAGCCTACAATGAGCAGTTCTTC. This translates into CASSRAYNEQFF. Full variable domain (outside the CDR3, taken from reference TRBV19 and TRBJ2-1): DGGITQSPKYLFRKEGQNVTLSCEQNLNHDAMYWYRQDPGQGLRLIYYSQIVNDFQKGDIAEGYSVSREKKESFPLTVTSAQKNPTAFYLCASSRAYNEQFFGPGTRLTVL.

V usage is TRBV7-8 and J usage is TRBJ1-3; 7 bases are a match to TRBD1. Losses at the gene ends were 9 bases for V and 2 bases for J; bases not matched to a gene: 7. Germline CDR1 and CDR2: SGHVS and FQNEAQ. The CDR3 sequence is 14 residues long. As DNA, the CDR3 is TGTGCCAGTCGTGGGCAGGGGGCTGGAAACACCATATATTTT. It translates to CASRGQGAGNTIYF.